The sequence of this T cell receptor (beta chain) was determined in a study of blood T cells in healthy people across ages. The study, taken as a whole, reports: Strong correlation linked observed beta diversity and percent naive T cells. Estimates of total diversity, which came from one million sequenced T cells, were considered to be underestimates.

This clonotype was picked up a small number of times. Its antigen remains unknown. Through a sample-barcoded 5' primer and a J-beta primer mix, a second PCR was run for roughly 7 to 12 cycles. Using its own MiXCR run on the 5' RACE reads, TCRdb lists one record per CDR3 protein. The data show 730,000 or so distinct CDR3 sequences, 35% to 50% seen once. Each sample used at least 6.5 million PBMCs. No fewer than 5.5 micrograms of total RNA were isolated from every sample. CDR1 and CDR2 from the germline V gene are LGHDT and YNNKEL (reference sequence). V was clipped by 0 bases and J by 7 bases, with 16 bases between them. CDR3 length equals 15 residues.

The chain employs TRBV3-1 and TRBJ2-7; weak D call: TRBD1 (6 bases). The specimen sequenced was blood. The TCR sequence derives from an elderly man in good health. For the CDR3, the DNA is TGTGCCAGCAGCCAAGATTCAGGGGCTGGTGGGGAGCAGTACTTC. Encoded protein: CASSQDSGAGGEQYF.